A selection of T cell receptor beta chains follows, all from one sample in a study of brain T cells in children with intractable seizures. Some clones are missing from TCRdb's copy, which holds only in-frame ones; the method was immunoSEQ multiplex PCR. In the table there are 78,000 or so clones, about 90% of which are singletons. Sequenced here: peripheral blood, sampled at surgery. The source of these receptors is a girl aged 2 to 10 with Rasmussen encephalitis and intractable seizures. CDR3s include the opening cysteine and the closing phenylalanine or tryptophan. The D gene is left open where the match is weak. For some rows the clone size is stated as once, few or many, or as a class when expanded; others skip it.

abundance,v_gene,len,j_gene,d_gene,CDR3nt,CDR3aa
-,TRBV18,11,TRBJ2-3,-,TGTGCCAGCTCACCAACAGATACGCAGTATTTT,CASSPTDTQYF
-,TRBV10-3,12,TRBJ2-7,-,TGTGCCATCAGTGAGACCGCCTACGAGCAGTACTTC,CAISETAYEQYF
-,TRBV28,14,TRBJ1-1,-,TGTGCCAGCAGTTTTCGTGGCTGGAACACTGAAGCTTTCTTT,CASSFRGWNTEAFF
-,TRBV6-5,15,TRBJ2-7,TRBD1,TGTGCCAGCAGCGTAGGGGGCCAAAGCTCCTACGAGCAGTACTTC,CASSVGGQSSYEQYF
few,TRBV18,19,TRBJ2-5,TRBD2,TGTGCCAGCTCACCCGCCTGGAGGACTAGCGGGGGCCTCGAGGAGACCCAGTACTTC,CASSPAWRTSGGLEETQYF
-,TRBV5-5,13,TRBJ2-7,-,TGTGCCAGCAGCTTATGGATGGGCTACGAGCAGTACTTC,CASSLWMGYEQYF
once,TRBV6-6,16,TRBJ1-2,-,TGTGCCAGCAGTTACTCCCGAGGGGCCCGGGGATATGGCTACACCTTC,CASSYSRGARGYGYTF
once,TRBV14,15,TRBJ1-1,-,TGTGCCAGCAGCCAAGAACCGGGCTGGGGCACTGAAGCTTTCTTT,CASSQEPGWGTEAFF
-,TRBV7-9,12,TRBJ1-5,-,TGTGCCAGCAGCGGCGCAGATCAGCCCCAGCATTTT,CASSGADQPQHF
-,TRBV11-3,13,TRBJ1-1,TRBD1,TGTGCCAGCAAGGGACAGATGAACACTGAAGCTTTCTTT,CASKGQMNTEAFF
-,TRBV7-6,13,TRBJ1-1,-,TGTGCCAGCAGCTTTGCGGTGAACACTGAAGCTTTCTTT,CASSFAVNTEAFF
-,TRBV5-4,15,TRBJ1-2,-,TGTGCCAGCAGCCAGCCACTACAGGGTAACTATGGCTACACCTTC,CASSQPLQGNYGYTF
-,TRBV5-1,13,TRBJ1-1,-,TGCGCCAGCAGCTCAGGTCGGGGCATTGAAGCTTTCTTT,CASSSGRGIEAFF
-,TRBV4-2,14,TRBJ1-5,-,TGTGCCAGCAGCCAAGAGAGGGGAGGTCAGCCCCAGCATTTT,CASSQERGGQPQHF
-,TRBV9,15,TRBJ2-1,-,TGTGCCAGCAGCGGAGGGGCGGGCCTATACAATGAGCAGTTCTTC,CASSGGAGLYNEQFF
-,TRBV9,13,TRBJ1-1,-,TGTGCCAGCAGCGTAGCCGGGAACACTGAAGCTTTCTTT,CASSVAGNTEAFF
-,TRBV3-1/TRBV3-2,14,TRBJ1-5,-,TGTGCCAGCAGCCAGGGGGCTAGCAATCAGCCCCAGCATTTT,CASSQGASNQPQHF
-,TRBV7-3,14,TRBJ1-1,-,TGTGCCAGCAGCCCGCAAGGGAGGAACACTGAAGCTTTCTTT,CASSPQGRNTEAFF
-,TRBV7-3,14,TRBJ2-3,TRBD2,TGTGCCAGCGGACTAGCGGGACCCACAGATACGCAGTATTTT,CASGLAGPTDTQYF
-,TRBV11-2,16,TRBJ2-6,-,TGTGCCAGCTTCGAGCCCTCTTCATCAGGGGCCAACGTCCTGACTTTC,CASFEPSSSGANVLTF
-,TRBV29-1,13,TRBJ2-3,-,TGCAGCGCCTTGGAACTAGAAGACGGTACGCAGTATTTT,CSALELEDGTQYF
-,TRBV21-1,14,TRBJ2-7,-,TGTGCCAGCAGCACGGACAGCAAGTTCTACGAGCAGTACTTC,CASSTDSKFYEQYF
-,TRBV7-9,14,TRBJ2-5,TRBD2,TGTGCCAGCAGCCTAGGGACTAGCCCCGAGACCCAGTACTTC,CASSLGTSPETQYF
once,TRBV11-2,15,TRBJ1-6,TRBD1,TGTGCCAGCAGGAGGAACAGGGGGCTTAATTCACCCCTCCACTTT,CASRRNRGLNSPLHF
-,TRBV24-1,13,TRBJ1-3,-,TGTGCCTCCCAGGGCGGGGCTGGAAACACCATATATTTT,CASQGGAGNTIYF
-,TRBV6-5,14,TRBJ1-2,-,TGTGCCACCCGACGAGAAACGGGCGCTAGGGGCTACACCTTC,CATRRETGARGYTF
-,TRBV27,17,TRBJ2-6,TRBD1,TGTGCCAGCAGTTCCCTCCCAGGGGGCGCTGGGGCCAACGTCCTGACTTTC,CASSSLPGGAGANVLTF
-,TRBV30,13,TRBJ2-5,-,TGTGCCTGGAGTTTGGGCCCCTCGGAGACCCAGTACTTC,CAWSLGPSETQYF
-,TRBV2,17,TRBJ2-1,-,TGTGCCGGGAATGGGGGTCGTCGCGGGAAGATTTCCAATGAGCAGTTCTTC,CAGNGGRRGKISNEQFF
-,TRBV18,14,TRBJ1-2,-,TGTGCCAGCTCACCAGAGGCGTCCTATTATGGCTACACCTTC,CASSPEASYYGYTF
-,TRBV29-1,17,TRBJ2-4,TRBD2,TGCAGCGTTGAAGGAGGCGGAGGACTAGCGTATGACAGCATTCAGTACTTC,CSVEGGGGLAYDSIQYF
-,TRBV6-2/TRBV6-3,15,TRBJ1-2,-,TGTGCCAGCAGTTACTCGACGCACCCTAACTATGGCTACACCTTC,CASSYSTHPNYGYTF
-,TRBV6-6,15,TRBJ2-1,TRBD2,TGTGCCAGCAGAACAAGCGGGAGCTCCTACAATGAGCAGTTCTTC,CASRTSGSSYNEQFF
-,TRBV27,15,TRBJ1-5,-,TGTGCCAGCAGTCTCTACAGGAGCTTCAATCAGCCCCAGCATTTT,CASSLYRSFNQPQHF
-,TRBV5-1,16,TRBJ2-2,TRBD1,TGCGCCAGCAGCTCGCGACAGGGGGTTGGCACCGGGGAGCTGTTTTTT,CASSSRQGVGTGELFF
-,TRBV27,13,TRBJ1-4,TRBD1,TGTGCCAGCAGTGGACAGGGCAGGGAAAAACTGTTTTTT,CASSGQGREKLFF
-,TRBV5-1,15,TRBJ1-2,TRBD1,TGCGCCAGCAGCTTGGAACAGGGGGCGAACTATGGCTACACCTTC,CASSLEQGANYGYTF
-,TRBV15,13,TRBJ1-2,TRBD1,TGTGCCACCAGCACGGACAGGGACTATGGCTACACCTTC,CATSTDRDYGYTF
-,TRBV2,14,TRBJ2-5,TRBD2,TGTGCCAGCGTCGCGGGGGGGCCGCTGGAGACCCAGTACTTC,CASVAGGPLETQYF
-,TRBV19,15,TRBJ1-2,-,TGTGCCAGTAGTATAAGCAGGGAGGGATACTATGGCTACACCTTC,CASSISREGYYGYTF